The sequence of this T cell receptor (beta chain) was determined in a study of blood T cell repertoires in COVID-19 (dated by TCRdb to the early 2020s). About the study as a whole: The collaborator samples originated in the United States, Italy and Spain and spanned the acute and convalescent phases of COVID-19. The material from the prospective study consisted of cDNA or gDNA derived from T cells, B-cell-depleted T cells, or PBMCs. Subjects who had been exposed to COVID-19, were actively infected with it, or had recovered from it provided the deeply sampled blood TCRbeta repertoires that made up the dataset. The repertoires were released in a freely available public database meant as a resource for research on the immune response to SARS-CoV-2. The samples were drawn from the first 160 participants of the ongoing ImmuneRACE study and from 950 to 1,500 subjects provided by 6 global collaborators. Nearly every sample came with metadata listing a de-identified subject ID, COVID-19 status, age in years and sex. Where available, HLA class I and class II types were taken from metadata supplied by the sample provider and were not determined by assay-based typing.

CDR1 is given as SGHTA and CDR2 as FQGNSA, both from the germline V gene. The germline ends are 14 bases apart after V is trimmed by 5 bases and J by 3 bases. Including the terminal cysteine and phenylalanine, the CDR3 comprises 15 residues. The read is trimmed to its CDR3 DNA, 45 bases read in frame from base 1. TCRbeta CDR3 regions were amplified from genomic DNA using the immunoSEQ Assay, a bias-controlled multiplex PCR. As for the authors' bioinformatics: Within the assay, amplification of reference gene primers was used to estimate how many nucleated cells each sample contained. Sequence reads were collapsed and filtered to measure the absolute abundance of every unique TCRbeta CDR3 rearrangement. For each sample, productive Simpson clonality was calculated by taking the square root of Simpson's diversity index across productive rearrangements. Not all clones reach the TCRdb copy of this immuneACCESS table, which keeps in-frame sequences only. Checked studies attribute under half of the gap to unresolved V genes and leave the rest unexplained. D and trimming come from the DNA, and the V and J calls and clone size come from that table. The sample data list hundreds of thousands of clones, and roughly 80% of these were observed just once. The ten largest clones represent 9.5% to 15% of the sample.

A remark on this clone: What this receptor recognizes is not known. Base qualities are not at hand, and no much larger clone is one base apart.

The collaborating institutions used their own protocols to collect whole blood in K2EDTA tubes. Collaborator samples were shipped for TCRbeta analysis as frozen whole blood, isolated PBMCs, or DNA extracted from either sample type. Broader findings and caveats from the paper: Clinical and demographic metadata were provided uncurated, with the amount varying by source and participant.

This TCR was recovered from a woman between 55 and 75 years old with active or convalescent COVID-19. Here the chain combines TRBV7-2 and TRBJ1-5, with TRBD1 perhaps the D gene, on 5 matching bases. The sequenced sample consisted of peripheral blood. The bases read TGTGCCAGCAGCACCCGGGGGGGGACCAATCAGCCCCAGCATTTT. This codes for CASSTRGGTNQPQHF.